The 29 T cell receptor beta chains presented below share a single source sample, sequenced in a study of beta chain features in type 1 diabetes. Investigators reverse transcribed all isolated RNA, so they sequenced expressed TCRB transcripts. Data came from immunoSEQ multiplex PCR; TCRdb stores just in-frame clones and leaves some out. The sample yields about 240,000 clones, 14% seen once. Study results and limitations: In all four CD4+ subsets, TCRB CDR3 length was significantly, moderately reduced in type 1 diabetes.

Which antigens these TCRs recognize remains unknown. Material for sequencing was naive CD4+ T cells from blood. These receptors all stem from a man aged 25-40 years with type 1 diabetes.

The genes are TRBV4-1 and TRBJ2-1, with 10 bases aligning to TRBD1. After removal of 2 bases from V and 7 bases from J, the junction contained 11 bases not matched to a gene. Germline CDR1 is MGHRA and CDR2 is YSYEKL. CDR3 length: 17 residues. The CDR3 DNA reads TGCGCCAGCAGCCAAACCCCCGGACAGGGGGGGAGGAATGAGCAGTTCTTC. Protein: CASSQTPGQGGRNEQFF.

The chain employs TRBV6-1 and TRBJ2-6; tentatively, D is TRBD1 (6 bases). CDR3 length: 15 amino acids. V was pared by 5 bases and J by 0 bases, with 8 bases between. Germline assignment: CDR1 MNHNS and CDR2 SASEGT. CDR3 residues: CASSKQGSGANVLTF. Written as DNA, the CDR3 is TGTGCCAGCAGTAAACAGGGCTCTGGGGCCAACGTCCTGACTTTC.

The chain couples TRBV18 to TRBJ2-1, with 16 positions matching TRBD2. CDR3 length: 19 residues. Germline V lookup: CDR1 KGHSH, CDR2 LQKENI. After removal of 6 bases from V and 1 base from J, the junction contained 9 bases not matched to a gene. The CDR3 DNA reads as TGTGCCAGCTCGCGGACCGGGACTAGCGGGAGGGGGTCCTACAATGAGCAGTTCTTC. This encodes CASSRTGTSGRGSYNEQFF.

The chain uses TRBV5-1 and TRBJ2-6; 8 positions agree with TRBD2. The CDR3 sequence is 18 residues long. From germline, CDR1 is SGHRS and CDR2 YFSETQ. V trimming: 4 bases; J trimming: 0 bases; junction bases outside the gene matches: 9. The CDR3, as DNA: TGCGCCAGCAGCCAGCCGACTAGCGCCTCCTCTGGGGCCAACGTCCTGACTTTC. This codes for CASSQPTSASSGANVLTF.

This clone was observed a handful of times. V gene TRBV30 combines with J gene TRBJ2-3; TRBD2 matches 9 bases. Germline trimming cut 3 bases from V and 1 base from J; bases unmatched to any gene: 11. The CDR3 loop spans 17 amino acids. CDR1 and CDR2 from the germline V gene are GTSNPN and SVGIG (reference sequence). The CDR3: CAWSPRTSVYGTDTQYF. DNA of the CDR3: TGTGCCTGGAGCCCCCGGACTAGCGTGTATGGCACAGATACGCAGTATTTT. The full variable domain, its missing parts supplied by reference TRBV30 and TRBJ2-3, is SQTIHQWPATLVQPVGSPLSLECTVEGTSNPNLYWYRQAAGRGLQLLFYSVGIGQISSEVPQNLSASRPQDRQFILSSKKLLLSDSGFYLCAWSPRTSVYGTDTQYFGPGTRLTVL.

The chain has TRBV7-6 and TRBJ2-5; D perhaps matches TRBD2 (6 bases). CDR1 and CDR2 (germline): SGHVS, FNYEAQ. V dropped 2 bases and J dropped 5 bases, with 12 bases sitting between them. CDR3 length equals 14 residues. The CDR3 DNA sequence: TGTGCCAGCAGCTTATGGTCGGCGGGGGAGACCCAGTACTTC. Translated, it gives CASSLWSAGETQYF.

This clone was found a few times. The same CDR3 also results from other DNA sequences found in this sample. This rearrangement joins TRBV5-1 to TRBJ1-4, with D tentatively TRBD1 (6 bases). V lost 0 bases and J 0 bases, leaving 6 bases between the germline ends. CDR1 and CDR2 (germline): SGHRS, YFSETQ. The CDR3 length is 15 residues. CDR3 sequence: CASSLGTATNEKLFF. DNA for the CDR3: TGCGCCAGCAGCTTGGGGACAGCAACTAATGAAAAACTGTTTTTT.

The chain has TRBV5-4 and TRBJ2-3; a weak D match, TRBD2 (6 bases). Trimming pared 4 bases from V and 5 bases from J, leaving 20 bases between. Germline CDR1 SGHNT, CDR2 YYREEE (reference sequence). The CDR3 covers 16 residues. CDR3 sequence: CASSRTGTPAGDTQYF. In DNA form, the CDR3 reads TGTGCCAGCAGCCGCACAGGAACACCAGCGGGAGATACGCAGTATTTT.

In its sample, this clone was seen a few times. The chain employs TRBV10-3 and TRBJ1-5; no reliable D call. The V gene lost 5 bases and the J gene lost 0 bases, with 11 bases spanning the gap. Germline assignment: CDR1 ENHRY and CDR2 SYGVKD. This CDR3 has 15 residues. CDR3 nucleotide sequence: TGTGCCATCAGTCAGGAAGCCTATAGCAATCAGCCCCAGCATTTT. It translates to CAISQEAYSNQPQHF.

CDR3 nucleotide sequence: TGTGCCAGCAGCTTGGGCCCGGGACTAGCTCAGATAGATACGCAGTATTTT. As protein: CASSLGPGLAQIDTQYF. The V and J genes are TRBV5-4 and TRBJ2-3, with 9 bases that match TRBD2. The V segment lost 0 bases and the J segment 5 bases; nucleotides outside the gene matches: 10. Germline V gene sequence: CDR1 SGHNT, CDR2 YYREEE (reference sequence). This CDR3 contains 17 residues.

V is TRBV15 and J is TRBJ1-2; 9 bases align to TRBD1. The CDR3 consists of 16 residues. Germline V gene lookup returns CDR1 LNHNV and CDR2 YYDKDF (reference sequence). Trimming removed 9 bases from V and 3 bases from J; junction bases left unmatched: 14. DNA of the CDR3: TGTGCCACTGGAGATGTGACAGGGGGATTGGACTATGGCTACACCTTC. This translates into CATGDVTGGLDYGYTF.

This clone has just a few counts. The V and J genes are TRBV5-1 and TRBJ2-2; the match to TRBD2 covers 13 bases. Germline V CDR1 and CDR2: SGHRS, YFSETQ. The CDR3 runs to 14 residues. V lost 7 bases to trimming and J lost 7 bases; unmatched junction nucleotides: 4. CDR3 sequence (DNA): TGCGCCAGCGGTTGGACTAGCGGGAGCGGGGAGCTGTTTTTT. Protein product: CASGWTSGSGELFF.

This clone turned up a few times. The chain has TRBV9 and TRBJ2-7, with D maybe TRBD1 (6 bases). The V gene's germline CDR1 is SGDLS and CDR2 YYNGEE. V was clipped by 0 bases and J by 2 bases, with 12 bases between them. This CDR3 contains 15 residues. Here the CDR3 reads CASSVGQDSAYEQYF. The CDR3 DNA is TGTGCCAGCAGCGTAGGGCAGGACAGCGCCTACGAGCAGTACTTC.

The sample holds a few counts of this clone. This chain uses TRBV7-9 with TRBJ1-1, with D possibly being TRBD1 (5 bases). This CDR3 region has 14 residues. V was clipped by 2 bases and J by 4 bases, with 11 bases between them. CDR1 SEHNR and CDR2 FQNEAQ come from the germline V gene (reference sequence). For the CDR3, the DNA is TGTGCCAGCAGCTTATCGTTGGGGGGCACTGAAGCTTTCTTT. Encoded protein: CASSLSLGGTEAFF.

Only a few counts were recorded for this clone. The chain couples TRBV29-1 to TRBJ1-1, with a possible D match to TRBD1 (6 bases). V lost 3 bases and J 5 bases, leaving 13 bases between the germline ends. This CDR3 is built from 13 residues. Germline V gives CDR1 SQVTM, CDR2 ANQGSEA. The CDR3 loop reads CSVEGARNTEAFF. DNA of the CDR3: TGCAGCGTTGAGGGGGCTAGGAATACTGAAGCTTTCTTT. Using reference TRBV29-1 and TRBJ1-1 for the parts outside the CDR3, the full variable domain is SAVISQKPSRDICQRGTSLTIQCQVDSQVTMMFWYRQQPGQSLTLIATANQGSEATYESGFVIDKFPISRPNLTFSTLTVSNMSPEDSSIYLCSVEGARNTEAFFGQGTRLTVV.

The chain uses TRBV9 and TRBJ1-1; 10 bases agree with TRBD1. CDR1 and CDR2 (germline): SGDLS, YYNGEE. This CDR3 has 15 residues. Trimming cost V 3 bases and J 5 bases; bases outside gene matches: 7. The CDR3 nucleotides are TGTGCCAGCAGCGCTCTGACAGGGGGCAATACTGAAGCTTTCTTT. Encoded protein: CASSALTGGNTEAFF.

This clone was seen a few times. The chain employs TRBV5-1 and TRBJ2-6, with D perhaps matching TRBD1 (6 bases). Looked up from germline, CDR1 is SGHRS and CDR2 is YFSETQ. The CDR3 totals 17 residues. The V and J ends lost 5 bases and 0 bases respectively, with 15 bases between them. The DNA of the CDR3 is TGCGCCAGCAGTCGGGACATAGGGGACTCTGGGGCCAACGTCCTGACTTTC. Encoded protein: CASSRDIGDSGANVLTF.

This clone occurred a few times. CDR3 sequence reads: CASSEGGAAYNEQFF. As DNA, the CDR3 is TGTGCCAGCAGCGAAGGGGGGGCCGCCTACAATGAGCAGTTCTTC. The chain is built from TRBV25-1 and TRBJ2-1, with a weak D call TRBD2 (7 bases). V lost 6 bases and J lost 2, with 14 bases in between. Germline V CDR1 and CDR2: MGHDK, SYGVNS. There are 15 residues in the CDR3.

The chain recombines TRBV9 with TRBJ2-3, with TRBD2 matching 11 bases. The trim removed 3 bases at V and 5 bases at J, leaving 11 bases unmatched. Germline V lookup: CDR1 SGDLS, CDR2 YYNGEE. The CDR3 is made up of 17 amino acids. The CDR3 DNA follows: TGTGCCAGCAGCGAGGGCCTGGGGCTAGCGGGGGGAGATACGCAGTATTTT. It translates to CASSEGLGLAGGDTQYF.

The J gene is TRBJ2-1, the V gene TRBV11-2, with D perhaps matching TRBD2 (5 bases). The CDR3 is made up of 16 amino acids. Germline V lookup: CDR1 SGHAT, CDR2 FQNNGV. The germline V and J ends were trimmed by 2 bases and 0 bases, with 11 bases remaining between them. In DNA, the CDR3 is TGTGCCAGCAGCTTAATGGCGGCGGGCTCCTACAATGAGCAGTTCTTC. This codes for CASSLMAAGSYNEQFF.

This clone was detected a few times. The V gene is TRBV27, the J gene TRBJ1-1; D is possibly TRBD1 (5 bases). Germline CDR1 MNHEY, CDR2 SMNVEV (reference sequence). The CDR3 extends over 14 amino acids. V was shortened by 2 bases and J by 6 bases, with 13 bases between the two germline ends. The DNA of the CDR3 is TGTGCCAGCAGTTTAGCCGGGACTTGGGCTGAAGCTTTCTTT. Residues: CASSLAGTWAEAFF.

There are a few counts of this clone. The chain employs TRBV5-1 and TRBJ1-6; 7 bases align to TRBD1. Germline V gives CDR1 SGHRS, CDR2 YFSETQ. V lost 0 bases and J lost 7; bases outside the gene matches: 10. The CDR3 is 17 residues long. The CDR3 coding sequence is TGCGCCAGCAGCTTGGCTTCAACCGGACAGGCGAATTCACCCCTCCACTTT. Translated: CASSLASTGQANSPLHF. The full variable domain, its missing parts supplied by reference TRBV5-1 and TRBJ1-6, is KAGVTQTPRYLIKTRGQQVTLSCSPISGHRSVSWYQQTPGQGLQFLFEYFSETQRNKGNFPGRFSGRQFSNSRSEMNVSTLELGDSALYLCASSLASTGQANSPLHFGNGTRLTVT.

This clone has just a few counts. The chain carries TRBV4-2 and TRBJ2-2; D is possibly TRBD1 (6 bases). The V gene lost 4 bases and the J gene lost 4 bases, with 13 bases spanning the gap. The length of the CDR3 is 15 residues. The germline V gene has CDR1 LGHNA and CDR2 YNFKEQ. This CDR3 is CASSLRQEVTGELFF. The CDR3 DNA reads TGTGCCAGCAGCCTCAGACAGGAGGTCACCGGGGAGCTGTTTTTT.

The chain has TRBV5-1 and TRBJ2-5, with 11 bases aligning to TRBD2. The V gene's germline CDR1 is SGHRS and CDR2 YFSETQ. The CDR3 covers 15 residues. V shed 4 bases and J 2 bases; nucleotides not matched to a gene: 4. CDR3 sequence: CASSISGGDQETQYF. The DNA for the CDR3 is TGCGCCAGCAGCATTAGCGGGGGGGATCAAGAGACCCAGTACTTC.

This chain links TRBV7-9 with TRBJ2-5, with 9 bases fitting TRBD2. This CDR3 contains 15 residues. In germline, CDR1 is SEHNR, CDR2 FQNEAQ (reference sequence). Trimming removed 7 bases from V and 4 bases from J; junction bases left unmatched: 10. Written as DNA, the CDR3 is TGTGCCAGCACCCCGGCAGGAGCGGGGGGAGAGACCCAGTACTTC. Translating it yields CASTPAGAGGETQYF.

This clone appeared once. The V and J genes are TRBV7-9 and TRBJ1-1, with 7 bases that match TRBD1. From germline, CDR1 is SEHNR and CDR2 FQNEAQ (reference sequence). The CDR3 contains 15 residues. V shed 0 bases, J shed 10 bases, and the junction held 11 bases outside the gene matches. CDR3: CASSLARGQGEVAFF. CDR3 nucleotides: TGTGCCAGCAGCTTAGCGCGAGGGCAGGGGGAGGTAGCTTTCTTT.

The table lists this clone with a few counts. The chain combines TRBV5-1 with TRBJ1-1, with TRBD1 matching over 8 bases. Per germline, CDR1 SGHRS and CDR2 YFSETQ. The CDR3 has 14 residues. J lost 5 bases, V lost 4 bases, and 7 bases had no gene match. CDR3 sequence: CASSKGQEGTEAFF. CDR3 bases: TGCGCCAGCAGCAAGGGACAGGAGGGGACTGAAGCTTTCTTT.

Only a few counts were recorded for this clone. J is TRBJ1-2 and V is TRBV2, with D possibly TRBD1 on 6 matching bases. V lost 7 bases and J lost 2, with 11 bases in between. Germline values: CDR1 SNHLY, CDR2 FYNNEI. The CDR3 consists of 13 residues. The CDR3 spells CASTITGNYGYTF. The CDR3, as DNA: TGTGCCAGCACTATAACAGGGAACTATGGCTACACCTTC.

With regard to this clone: An end of the junction differs from the germline gene, which may be a read error. The chain recombines TRBV7-7 with TRBJ2-7; tentatively, D is TRBD1 (6 bases). The CDR3 covers 14 residues. Germline values: CDR1 SSHAT, CDR2 FNYEAQ (reference sequence). Here the CDR3 reads CASSLDRFSNEQYF. CDR3 nucleotide sequence: TGTGCTAGCAGCTTAGACAGGTTTAGTAACGAGCAGTACTTC.